This T cell receptor beta chain was sequenced for a study of OX40 agonist ivuxolimab in advanced cancers. Sequencing was performed with immunoSEQ multiplex PCR; in TCRdb, only in-frame clones are kept and a portion is missing. The data show 17,000 or so clones, with 75% to 90% seen just once and roughly 29% held by the top ten. CDR1 MNHEY and CDR2 SVGAGI come from the germline V gene. The V end was cut by 0 bases, the J end by 3 bases, with 14 bases between. The length of the CDR3 is 16 residues. The chain links TRBV6-5 to TRBJ1-1, with a possible D match to TRBD1 (6 bases). The sample here was CD4+ or CD8+ T cells sorted from blood, taken in a trial of the OX40 agonist ivuxolimab. This clonotype originated in an adult with an advanced solid tumor such as melanoma, head and neck, liver or kidney cancer. CDR3 amino acids: CASSYSWGGGDTEAFF. DNA of the CDR3: TGTGCCAGCAGTTACTCATGGGGAGGGGGAGACACTGAAGCTTTCTTT.